This entry lists 23 T cell receptor beta chains sequenced from one sample in a study of early T cells in non-severe SARS-CoV-2 infection. TCRdb fed the 5' RACE reads into MiXCR, producing one record per CDR3 protein. The sample has roughly 16,000 distinct CDR3 sequences; approximately 4.8% are singletons. Sample: whole blood. The receptors come from an adult who was a healthcare worker with PCR-confirmed SARS-CoV-2 infection or an uninfected control (not recorded which).

This clonotype was seen at least ten times. CDR3 amino acids: CASSPDDTPGDNQPQHF. CDR3 nucleotides: TGTGCCAGCAGCCCAGACGATACACCGGGCGACAATCAGCCCCAGCATTTT. This chain connects TRBV6-6 to TRBJ1-5; D is undetermined. With 6 bases removed from V and 3 bases from J, the gap between germline ends came to 21 bases. In germline, CDR1 is MNHNY, CDR2 SVGAGI (reference sequence). CDR3 size: 17 residues.

This clonotype has at least ten counts. The chain combines TRBV11-3 with TRBJ2-1, with D uncertain. Per germline, CDR1 SGHNT and CDR2 YENEEA. The CDR3 consists of 15 residues. V lost 1 base and J 4 bases, leaving 11 bases between the germline ends. CDR3 amino acids: CASSLGRSSYNEQFF. The CDR3 DNA follows: TGTGCCAGCAGCTTAGGCCGCTCCTCTTACAATGAGCAGTTCTTC.

Relative to its sample, this clonotype is medium-sized. V is TRBV12-5 and J is TRBJ2-3, with 9 bases lining up with TRBD2. The V gene end was trimmed by 3 bases and the J gene end by 0 bases; junction bases not matched to a gene: 7. The V gene's germline CDR1 is LGHNT and CDR2 FRNRAP. This CDR3 is built from 17 residues. This CDR3 is CASGFIMAGGSTDTQYF. CDR3 in DNA: TGTGCTAGTGGTTTCATCATGGCGGGAGGGAGCACAGATACGCAGTATTTT.

V is TRBV6-6 and J is TRBJ2-7; 7 nucleotides agree with TRBD1. Germline loops: CDR1 MNHNY, CDR2 SVGAGI (reference sequence). Trimming removed 6 bases from V and 5 bases from J; junction bases left unmatched: 16. The CDR3 is made up of 16 amino acids. The CDR3 coding sequence is TGTGCCAGCAGCCATGCTTGGGGACAGCGTCCCAACGAGCAGTACTTC. This translates into CASSHAWGQRPNEQYF.

This clonotype was recorded at least ten times. The missing conserved phenylalanine or tryptophan at the end of this CDR3 makes a read error likely. The limits of the CDR3 on the DNA are not certain, so only TCRdb's listed CDR3 is given. The gene calls are TRBV11-2 and TRBJ2-1; the table's D call, TRBD2, was not checked against the DNA. Germline CDR1 SGHAT, CDR2 FQNNGV. The CDR3 has 14 residues if both end residues are counted. Here the CDR3 reads CASSPGTGLATQRV.

This clonotype is judged medium-sized. The J gene is TRBJ2-7, the V gene TRBV20-1; 9 positions match TRBD2. The V gene's germline CDR1 is DFQATT and CDR2 SNEGSKA (reference sequence). The CDR3 covers 15 residues. V lost 6 bases, J lost 0 bases, and 9 bases stayed unmatched. CDR3 sequence reads: CSATPTSGISYEQYF. As DNA, the CDR3 is TGCAGTGCAACTCCGACTAGCGGAATCTCCTACGAGCAGTACTTC.

In its sample, this clonotype was seen many times. The J gene is TRBJ2-7, the V gene TRBV14, with D tentatively TRBD1 (7 bases). CDR1 SGHDN and CDR2 FVKESK come from the germline V gene. Between the trimmed V and J ends, which lost 0 bases and 3 bases, there was a span of 15 bases. The CDR3 covers 16 residues. As DNA, the CDR3 is TGTGCCAGCAGCCAAGATCGGGGGACAGTCGTCTACGAGCAGTACTTC. The encoded protein is CASSQDRGTVVYEQYF.

At least ten counts were recorded for this clonotype. V gene TRBV11-2 combines with J gene TRBJ2-3; TRBD2 agrees at 8 bases. The germline CDR1 and CDR2 sequences are SGHAT and FQNNGV. V dropped 4 bases and J dropped 5; count of bases not matched to a gene: 5. This CDR3 is 14 amino acids long. CDR3 nucleotides: TGTGCCAGCAGCTGGGGACTAGTGCAAGATACGCAGTATTTT. It specifies CASSWGLVQDTQYF.

This clonotype was seen many times. The chain couples TRBV7-6 to TRBJ1-1; D not certain. V lost 1 base, J lost 3 bases, and 12 bases lay in between. The CDR3 extends over 15 amino acids. CDR1 is SGHVS and CDR2 is FNYEAQ in the germline V gene. The CDR3 DNA follows: TGTGCCAGCAGCTTAGGTGCCGGCTGGGACACTGAAGCTTTCTTT. Its protein product is CASSLGAGWDTEAFF.

The chain joins TRBV20-1 to TRBJ1-1; D remains ambiguous. V shed 0 bases and J shed 1 base, with 12 bases lying between them. This CDR3 contains 15 residues. The germline CDR1 and CDR2 sequences are DFQATT and SNEGSKA (reference sequence). CDR3 DNA sequence: TGCAGTGCTAGAGATTCGGCAGCAAAGAACACTGAAGCTTTCTTT. Amino acid sequence: CSARDSAAKNTEAFF.

This clonotype was observed at least ten times. The chain uses TRBV29-1 and TRBJ1-5; TRBD1 agrees at 7 bases. This CDR3 is 13 amino acids long. V shed 6 bases, J shed 4 bases, and the junction held 6 bases outside the gene matches. Germline CDR1 SQVTM, CDR2 ANQGSEA. CDR3 nucleotides: TGCAGCGTGTCCGACAGGGTGAATCAGCCCCAGCATTTT. Translating gives CSVSDRVNQPQHF.

This clonotype was picked up a small number of times. In DNA, the CDR3 is TGTGCCAGCAGCTTAGGAAGTGCCGGTACGCAGTATTTT. Translating gives CASSLGSAGTQYF. The rearrangement uses TRBV7-8 and TRBJ2-3; D is ambiguous. Germline V gene data show CDR1 as SGHVS and CDR2 as FQNEAQ. CDR3 length equals 13 residues. V dropped 1 base and J dropped 8 bases, with 10 bases sitting between them.

In its sample, this clonotype ranks as medium-sized. The genes are TRBV20-1 and TRBJ2-7; 8 nucleotides align to TRBD1. Germline CDR1 and CDR2: DFQATT and SNEGSKA (reference sequence). The CDR3 sequence is 13 residues long. J was trimmed by 7 bases and V by 4 bases; bases with no gene match: 9. This chain's CDR3 is CSANSYRGSEQYF. The CDR3 nucleotides read TGCAGTGCTAATTCATACAGGGGGTCAGAGCAGTACTTC.

This clonotype rates as medium-sized. The chain employs TRBV7-2 and TRBJ1-2, with D unclear. This CDR3 has 14 amino acids. Germline V CDR1 and CDR2: SGHTA, FQGNSA. The V gene lost 5 bases and the J gene lost 3 bases, with 13 bases spanning the gap. Here the CDR3 DNA reads TGTGCCAGCAGCCCTCACAGTGACGACTATGGCTACACCTTC. Translating it yields CASSPHSDDYGYTF.

This clonotype has ten or more counts. V usage is TRBV20-1 and J usage is TRBJ2-7, with D possibly called TRBD1 or TRBD2 (5 bases each). This CDR3 comprises 13 residues. Germline CDR1 is DFQATT and CDR2 is SNEGSKA (reference sequence). Trimming cost V 6 bases and J 6 bases, with 18 bases left between them. The CDR3 bases are TGCAGTGCAAAGGGACCTACCAGGGTCGAGCAGTACTTC. Its protein product is CSAKGPTRVEQYF.

There are many counts of this clonotype. The CDR3: CASRGAGANVLTF. Written as DNA, the CDR3 is TGTGCCAGCAGGGGGGCTGGGGCCAACGTCCTGACTTTC. The V call is TRBV6-5, the J call TRBJ2-6; either TRBD1 or TRBD2 may supply D (5 bases each). The CDR3 loop spans 13 amino acids. V lost 6 bases and J lost 2, with 5 bases in between. CDR1 and CDR2 (germline): MNHEY, SVGAGI.

In its sample, this clonotype is medium-sized. The CDR3 reads CSAMREETQYF. In nucleotides, the CDR3 is TGCAGTGCAATGAGGGAAGAGACCCAGTACTTC. V usage is TRBV20-1 and J usage is TRBJ2-5; maybe TRBD2 (5 bases). CDR1 DFQATT and CDR2 SNEGSKA come from the germline V gene (reference sequence). The CDR3 loop spans 11 amino acids. Trimming cost V 6 bases and J 3 bases, with 8 bases left between them.

At least ten counts were recorded for this clonotype. The chain carries TRBV10-1 and TRBJ2-5, with D perhaps matching TRBD2 (5 bases). The germline V and J ends were trimmed by 3 bases and 2 bases, with 19 bases remaining between them. The CDR3 length is 17 residues. CDR1 and CDR2 from the germline V gene are WNHNN and SYGVQD (reference sequence). CDR3 sequence: CASSEGRATNGQETQYF. In DNA form, the CDR3 reads TGCGCCAGCAGTGAAGGGCGGGCGACGAACGGACAAGAGACCCAGTACTTC.

This clonotype was counted at least ten times. The chain couples TRBV20-1 to TRBJ2-4, with TRBD1 as a possible D gene (5 bases). The CDR3 spans 15 residues. Germline CDR1 is DFQATT and CDR2 is SNEGSKA (reference sequence). Trimming took 3 bases from V and 0 from J, leaving 12 bases between them. The CDR3 spells CSASQGKVAKNIQYF. The CDR3 DNA sequence: TGCAGTGCTAGCCAGGGCAAAGTAGCCAAAAACATTCAGTACTTC.

In this sample, this clonotype is medium-sized. V gene TRBV15 combines with J gene TRBJ2-7; D remains unclear. Trimming left V 0 bases short and J 6 bases short, with 12 bases between. Germline loops: CDR1 LNHNV, CDR2 YYDKDF (reference sequence). The CDR3 runs 14 residues. CDR3 in DNA: TGTGCCACCAGCAGAGATCATGAGACTGGCGAGCAGTACTTC. As protein: CATSRDHETGEQYF.

This clonotype is deemed medium-sized. The CDR3 loop reads CASSYDRSYNEQFF. The CDR3, as DNA: TGTGCCAGCAGCTATGATCGGTCTTACAATGAGCAGTTCTTC. This chain connects TRBV11-3 to TRBJ2-1; no clear D. Germline V gene sequence: CDR1 SGHNT, CDR2 YENEEA. The CDR3 extends over 14 amino acids. Trimming pared 4 bases from V and 4 bases from J, leaving 11 bases between. Filled out from reference TRBV11-3 and TRBJ2-1, the complete variable domain reads EAGVVQSPRYKIIEKKQPVAFWCNPISGHNTLYWYLQNLGQGPELLIRYENEEAVDDSQLPKDRFSAERLKGVDSTLKIQPAELGDSAVYLCASSYDRSYNEQFFGPGTRLTVL.

There are many counts of this clonotype. As DNA, the CDR3 is TGTGCCTGGAGTATGGGGGGGGGAGCTTTCTTT. This sequence encodes CAWSMGGGAFF. This chain uses TRBV30 with TRBJ1-1, with D maybe TRBD1 (5 bases). Trimming shortened V by 2 bases and J by 10 bases, and 11 bases separated the two germline ends. Germline CDR1 reads GTSNPN; CDR2 reads SVGIG (reference sequence). The CDR3 runs to 11 residues.

The V call is TRBV20-1, the J call TRBJ2-2; D is undetermined. The CDR3 is 14 residues long. V was pared by 3 bases and J by 0 bases, with 8 bases between. The germline gives CDR1 DFQATT, CDR2 SNEGSKA (reference sequence). The DNA for the CDR3 is TGCAGTGCTAGGGGCGGATCGAACACCGGGGAGCTGTTTTTT. Protein: CSARGGSNTGELFF.